This TCR beta chain was profiled in a study of T cell responses to AZD1222 COVID-19 vaccine. On this clone: What it binds is not known.

Findings of the study overall: Among the donors, most were white British and more were female, and clonal diversity was possibly underestimated. AZD1222 recipients seropositive at baseline numbered only five to seven. Within unmutated variant regions lay the reported targets of nearly half of spike-specific TCRs.

The CDR3 length is 15 residues. The germline CDR1 and CDR2 sequences are SGHRS and YFSETQ. J was trimmed by 3 bases and V by 4 bases; bases with no gene match: 3. Produced via immunoSEQ multiplex PCR; TCRdb's table is partial and in-frame only. The repertoire holds about 74,000 clones, with 75% to 95% as singletons. The TCR comes from an adult who received the AZD1222 COVID-19 vaccine. The V and J genes are TRBV5-1 and TRBJ2-5; 13 bases fit TRBD2. The sample consisted of peripheral blood, taken 28 days after the second AZD1222 dose. The CDR3 nucleotides are TGCGCCAGCAGCATCGGACTAGCGGGAGAAGAGACCCAGTACTTC. Translation: CASSIGLAGEETQYF.